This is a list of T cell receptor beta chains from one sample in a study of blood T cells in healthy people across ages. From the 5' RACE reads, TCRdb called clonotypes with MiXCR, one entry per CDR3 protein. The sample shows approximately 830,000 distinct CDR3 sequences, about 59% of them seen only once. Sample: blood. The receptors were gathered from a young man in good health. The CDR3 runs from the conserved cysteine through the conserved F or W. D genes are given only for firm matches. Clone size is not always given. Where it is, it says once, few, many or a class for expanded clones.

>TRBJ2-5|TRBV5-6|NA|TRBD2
CASSPLAGTNNEQYF
TGTGCCAGCAGCCCACTAGCGGGGACGAACAATGAGCAGTACTTC
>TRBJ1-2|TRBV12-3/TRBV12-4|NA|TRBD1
CASSRDRVDGYTF
TGTGCCAGCAGTCGAGACAGGGTTGATGGCTACACCTTC
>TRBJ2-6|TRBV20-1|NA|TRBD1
CSASRRDREAGANVLTF
TGCAGTGCTAGTCGCCGGGACAGGGAAGCTGGGGCCAACGTCCTGACTTTC
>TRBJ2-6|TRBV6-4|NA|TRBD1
CAIGRDRGPGPSSGANVLTF
TGTGCCATCGGCCGGGACAGGGGTCCCGGCCCAAGCTCTGGGGCCAACGTCCTGACTTTC
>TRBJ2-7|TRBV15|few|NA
CATSRVMYEQYF
TGTGCCACCAGCAGAGTAATGTACGAGCAGTACTTC
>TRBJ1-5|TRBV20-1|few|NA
CSAAEDQPQHF
TGCAGTGCAGCGGAGGACCAGCCCCAGCATTTT
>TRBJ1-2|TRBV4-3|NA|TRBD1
CASSQDPGGPTNYGYTF
TGCGCCAGCAGCCAAGATCCAGGGGGGCCCACTAACTATGGCTACACCTTC
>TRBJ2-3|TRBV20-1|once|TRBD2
CSARPSGGSTDTQYF
TGCAGTGCTAGACCTAGCGGGGGGAGCACAGATACGCAGTATTTT
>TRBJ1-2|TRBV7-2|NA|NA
CASSPRGEYGYTF
TGTGCCAGTAGCCCGAGGGGGGAGTATGGCTACACCTTC
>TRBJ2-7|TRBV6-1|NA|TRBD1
CAIRDRDGLPYEQYF
TGTGCCATCAGGGACAGGGACGGCCTCCCCTACGAGCAGTACTTC
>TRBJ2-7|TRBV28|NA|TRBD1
CASGLPGDSSYEQYF
TGTGCCAGCGGTTTACCAGGGGACAGCTCCTACGAGCAGTACTTC
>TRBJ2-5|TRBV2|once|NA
CASSVDNNQETQYF
TGTGCCAGCAGTGTCGACAACAATCAAGAGACCCAGTACTTC
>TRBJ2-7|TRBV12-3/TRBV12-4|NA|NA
CASSSSYGAYEQYF
TGTGCCAGCAGTTCCTCTTACGGGGCCTACGAGCAGTACTTC
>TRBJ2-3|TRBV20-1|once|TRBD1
CSAVRQGSTDTQYF
TGCAGTGCTGTGAGACAGGGGAGCACAGATACGCAGTATTTT
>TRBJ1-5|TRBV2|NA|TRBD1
CASRMDRQGPQHF
TGTGCCAGCAGGATGGACAGGCAAGGGCCCCAGCATTTT
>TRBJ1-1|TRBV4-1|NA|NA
CASSQVGSPTEAFF
TGCGCCAGCAGCCAAGTGGGGAGCCCCACTGAAGCTTTCTTT
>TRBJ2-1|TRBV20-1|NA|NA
CSARESGRNNEQFF
TGCAGTGCTAGAGAGAGCGGGCGCAACAATGAGCAGTTCTTC
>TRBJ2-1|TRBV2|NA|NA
CASSEGHRIGEQFF
TGTGCCAGCAGTGAAGGGCACAGGATAGGTGAGCAGTTCTTC
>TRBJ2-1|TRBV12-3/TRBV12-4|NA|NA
CASSAMGFSYNEQFF
TGTGCCAGCAGTGCCATGGGCTTCTCCTACAATGAGCAGTTCTTC
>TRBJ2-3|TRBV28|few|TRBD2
CASSPNSGALDTQYF
TGTGCCAGCAGTCCGAATAGCGGGGCCCTAGATACGCAGTATTTT
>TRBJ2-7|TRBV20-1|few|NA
CSARDPQGAYEQYF
TGCAGTGCTAGAGATCCCCAAGGGGCCTACGAGCAGTACTTC
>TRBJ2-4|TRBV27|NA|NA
CASSLSPGRTDIAKNIQYF
TGTGCCAGCAGTTTATCGCCGGGGAGGACAGATATAGCCAAAAACATTCAGTACTTC
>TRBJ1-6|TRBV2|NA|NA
CASLDSHNSPLHF
TGTGCCAGCTTAGACAGCCATAATTCACCCCTCCACTTT
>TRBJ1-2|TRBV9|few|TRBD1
CASSPGTAVYGYTF
TGTGCCAGCAGCCCTGGGACAGCCGTTTATGGCTACACCTTC
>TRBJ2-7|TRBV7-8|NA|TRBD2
CASSLEPGLASYEQYF
TGTGCCAGCAGCTTAGAACCGGGACTAGCCTCCTACGAGCAGTACTTC
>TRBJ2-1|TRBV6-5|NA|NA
CASSYGPPAYNEQFF
TGTGCCAGCAGTTACGGGCCTCCAGCGTACAATGAGCAGTTCTTC
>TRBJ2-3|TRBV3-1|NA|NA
CASSFRGGGLSTDTQYF
TGTGCCAGCAGCTTCCGAGGGGGGGGGCTTAGCACAGATACGCAGTATTTT
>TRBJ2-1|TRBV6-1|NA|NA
CASSENPPVSSYNEQFF
TGTGCCAGCAGTGAAAACCCTCCGGTTAGCTCCTACAATGAGCAGTTCTTC
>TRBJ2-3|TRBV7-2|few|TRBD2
CASSLAPPQSGGATQYF
TGTGCCAGCAGCTTAGCACCCCCCCAAAGCGGGGGGGCTACGCAGTATTTT
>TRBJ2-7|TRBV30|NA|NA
CAWSVMTGGEQYF
TGTGCCTGGAGTGTAATGACCGGGGGCGAGCAGTACTTC
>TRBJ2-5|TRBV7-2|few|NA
CASTPGHRETQYF
TGTGCCAGCACCCCTGGGCACAGGGAGACCCAGTACTTC
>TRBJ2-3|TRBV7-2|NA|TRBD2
CASSSYSRGGGDTQYF
TGTGCCAGCAGCTCATACTCCCGCGGGGGGGGTGATACGCAGTATTTT
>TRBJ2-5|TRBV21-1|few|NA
CARGTSGGCFGETQYF
TGTGCCAGAGGGACTAGCGGGGGGTGTTTCGGAGAGACCCAGTACTTC
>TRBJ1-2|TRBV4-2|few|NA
CASSQDRTEDAYGYTF
TGTGCCAGCAGCCAAGATAGGACGGAGGATGCCTATGGCTACACCTTC
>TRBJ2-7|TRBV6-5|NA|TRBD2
CASSYARETYEQYF
TGTGCCAGCAGTTACGCGCGGGAGACCTACGAGCAGTACTTC
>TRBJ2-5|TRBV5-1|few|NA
CASSLGNPFLQETQYF
TGCGCCAGCAGCTTGGGGAACCCATTCCTACAAGAGACCCAGTACTTC
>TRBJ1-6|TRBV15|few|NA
CATSGGQYNSPLHF
TGTGCCACCAGCGGAGGACAGTATAATTCACCCCTCCACTTT
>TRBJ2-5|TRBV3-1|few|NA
CASSQYTTDRETQYF
TGTGCCAGCAGCCAATACACAACAGACCGGGAGACCCAGTACTTC
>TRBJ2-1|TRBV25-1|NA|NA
CASSEAGSSYNEQFF
TGTGCCAGCAGTGAGGCCGGTAGCTCCTACAATGAGCAGTTCTTC
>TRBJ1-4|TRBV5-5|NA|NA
CASSLRGWPANEKLFF
TGTGCCAGCAGCTTACGAGGATGGCCTGCTAATGAAAAACTGTTTTTT
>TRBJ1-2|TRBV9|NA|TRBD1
CASSGNPRQGGYGYTF
TGTGCCAGCAGCGGGAACCCGAGGCAGGGGGGGTATGGCTACACCTTC
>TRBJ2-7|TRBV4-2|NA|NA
CASSQEAGDYEQYF
TGTGCCAGCAGCCAAGAGGCAGGGGACTACGAGCAGTACTTC
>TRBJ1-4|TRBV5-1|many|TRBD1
CASSLEGQGNEKLFF
TGTGCCAGCAGTTTAGAGGGACAGGGGAATGAAAAACTGTTTTTT
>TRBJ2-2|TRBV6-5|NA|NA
CASSYKGSTGELFF
TGTGCCAGCAGTTACAAAGGCAGCACCGGGGAGCTGTTTTTT
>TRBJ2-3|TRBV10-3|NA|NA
CAIKEERLGGTDTQYF
TGTGCCATCAAGGAGGAGCGGCTGGGCGGCACAGATACGCAGTATTTT
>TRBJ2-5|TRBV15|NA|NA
CATSRDSGTGRGGFQETQYF
TGTGCCACCAGCAGAGATAGCGGGACAGGCCGGGGGGGCTTCCAAGAGACCCAGTACTTC
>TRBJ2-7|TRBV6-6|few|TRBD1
CASSYSSDRGDYEQYF
TGTGCCAGCAGTTACTCTTCGGACAGGGGGGACTACGAGCAGTACTTC
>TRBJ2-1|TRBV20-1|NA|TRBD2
CSASQTLLAGDEQFF
TGCAGTGCTAGTCAAACCTTACTAGCGGGGGATGAGCAGTTCTTC
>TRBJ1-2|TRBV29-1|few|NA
CSVEDLWSPGLTNYGYTF
TGCAGCGTTGAAGATCTTTGGTCGCCTGGGCTAACTAACTATGGCTACACCTTC
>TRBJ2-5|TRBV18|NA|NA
CASSPGFGETQYF
TGTGCCAGCTCACCAGGGTTCGGGGAGACCCAGTACTTC
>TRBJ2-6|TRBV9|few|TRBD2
CASNLAGGSSGANVLTF
TGTGCCAGCAACCTAGCGGGGGGCTCCTCTGGGGCCAACGTCCTGACTTTC
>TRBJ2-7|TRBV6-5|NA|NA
CAGSTIREQYF
TGTGCCGGCAGTACCATTCGCGAGCAGTACTTC
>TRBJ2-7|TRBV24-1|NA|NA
CATSDDTGQSSYEQYF
TGTGCCACCAGTGATGATACAGGGCAGAGCTCCTACGAGCAGTACTTC
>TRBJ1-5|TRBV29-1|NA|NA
CSVELRGGQPQHF
TGCAGCGTTGAACTTAGGGGTGGGCAGCCCCAGCATTTT
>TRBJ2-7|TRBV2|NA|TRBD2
CASYPGLAPYEQYF
TGTGCCAGCTATCCTGGACTAGCGCCCTACGAGCAGTACTTC
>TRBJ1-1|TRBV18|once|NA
CASSPQGGATAEAFF
TGTGCCAGCTCACCACAGGGTGGGGCCACGGCTGAAGCTTTCTTT
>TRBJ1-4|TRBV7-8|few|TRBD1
CASSPGQGAGTNEKLFF
TGTGCCAGCAGCCCCGGACAGGGCGCAGGAACTAATGAAAAACTGTTTTTT
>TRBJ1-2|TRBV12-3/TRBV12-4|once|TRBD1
CASSLLTSGTANYGYTF
TGTGCCAGCAGTTTACTAACTTCCGGGACAGCTAACTATGGCTACACCTTC
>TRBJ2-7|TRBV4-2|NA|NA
CASSQGVDQLPYEQYF
TGTGCCAGCAGCCAAGGGGTAGACCAACTCCCTTACGAGCAGTACTTC